This T cell receptor beta chain appears in the sequencing data of a study of blood T cell repertoires in COVID-19. At the level of the study: COVID-19 samples collected from the United States, Italy and Spain covered acute and convalescent phases. T cells, B-cell-depleted T cells, or PBMCs provided the cDNA or gDNA that served as material.

In this sample, this clone turned up a few times. V trimming: 2 bases; J trimming: 8 bases; junction bases outside the gene matches: 3. The CDR3 covers 13 residues. In germline, CDR1 is GTSNPN, CDR2 SVGIG (reference sequence). As originally analysed: Estimation of nucleated cell counts relied on the amplification of reference gene primers. Method: immunoSEQ multiplex PCR; TCRdb's copy keeps in-frame clones and lacks some. The V and J calls and clone size are taken from that table; D and trimming were inferred from the DNA. The data contain 140,000 to 150,000 clones, approximately 86% of them singletons.

Sequenced material: peripheral blood. The receptor was isolated from a man between 65 and 79 years old with acute or convalescent COVID-19. The rearrangement links TRBV30 to TRBJ1-6; 7 bases align to TRBD1. For the CDR3, the DNA is TGTGCCTGGAGTCGGCAGGGGGATTCACCCCTCCACTTT. This codes for CAWSRQGDSPLHF.